This note documents a single T cell receptor beta chain sequence. Its antigen is undetermined. Germline lookup yields CDR1 SNHLY and CDR2 FYNNEI. Trimming at V came to 6 bases and at J to 5 bases, leaving 4 bases not matched to a gene. This CDR3 has 12 amino acids. Sequencing used immunoSEQ multiplex PCR; TCRdb keeps in-frame clones, though not all of them. The sample includes about 120,000 clones, more than 65% of them seen just once. The entry originates in a study of radiotherapy plus CTLA-4 blockade in lung cancer. Turning to the study itself: For 15% to 20% of patients, objective responses occurred, and about 30% had disease control.

Study results and caveats: TCR clones of tumor origin grew in blood after radiotherapy plus ipilimumab. Early shifts in blood T cell clones, with interferon-beta, reportedly predicted response best.

It was focal radiation plus CTLA-4 blockade with ipilimumab that patients with chemo-refractory metastatic non-small-cell lung cancer received. The input for sequencing was peripheral blood, taken from a patient treated with radiotherapy plus ipilimumab. The J gene is TRBJ2-7, the V gene TRBV2; 7 bases are shared with TRBD2. This sequence originates from a human donor with non-small cell lung cancer who had a partial response to radiotherapy plus ipilimumab. The CDR3 region has the DNA TGTGCCAGCAGGGGGGGGTTCGACGAGCAGTACTTC. Protein product: CASRGGFDEQYF.